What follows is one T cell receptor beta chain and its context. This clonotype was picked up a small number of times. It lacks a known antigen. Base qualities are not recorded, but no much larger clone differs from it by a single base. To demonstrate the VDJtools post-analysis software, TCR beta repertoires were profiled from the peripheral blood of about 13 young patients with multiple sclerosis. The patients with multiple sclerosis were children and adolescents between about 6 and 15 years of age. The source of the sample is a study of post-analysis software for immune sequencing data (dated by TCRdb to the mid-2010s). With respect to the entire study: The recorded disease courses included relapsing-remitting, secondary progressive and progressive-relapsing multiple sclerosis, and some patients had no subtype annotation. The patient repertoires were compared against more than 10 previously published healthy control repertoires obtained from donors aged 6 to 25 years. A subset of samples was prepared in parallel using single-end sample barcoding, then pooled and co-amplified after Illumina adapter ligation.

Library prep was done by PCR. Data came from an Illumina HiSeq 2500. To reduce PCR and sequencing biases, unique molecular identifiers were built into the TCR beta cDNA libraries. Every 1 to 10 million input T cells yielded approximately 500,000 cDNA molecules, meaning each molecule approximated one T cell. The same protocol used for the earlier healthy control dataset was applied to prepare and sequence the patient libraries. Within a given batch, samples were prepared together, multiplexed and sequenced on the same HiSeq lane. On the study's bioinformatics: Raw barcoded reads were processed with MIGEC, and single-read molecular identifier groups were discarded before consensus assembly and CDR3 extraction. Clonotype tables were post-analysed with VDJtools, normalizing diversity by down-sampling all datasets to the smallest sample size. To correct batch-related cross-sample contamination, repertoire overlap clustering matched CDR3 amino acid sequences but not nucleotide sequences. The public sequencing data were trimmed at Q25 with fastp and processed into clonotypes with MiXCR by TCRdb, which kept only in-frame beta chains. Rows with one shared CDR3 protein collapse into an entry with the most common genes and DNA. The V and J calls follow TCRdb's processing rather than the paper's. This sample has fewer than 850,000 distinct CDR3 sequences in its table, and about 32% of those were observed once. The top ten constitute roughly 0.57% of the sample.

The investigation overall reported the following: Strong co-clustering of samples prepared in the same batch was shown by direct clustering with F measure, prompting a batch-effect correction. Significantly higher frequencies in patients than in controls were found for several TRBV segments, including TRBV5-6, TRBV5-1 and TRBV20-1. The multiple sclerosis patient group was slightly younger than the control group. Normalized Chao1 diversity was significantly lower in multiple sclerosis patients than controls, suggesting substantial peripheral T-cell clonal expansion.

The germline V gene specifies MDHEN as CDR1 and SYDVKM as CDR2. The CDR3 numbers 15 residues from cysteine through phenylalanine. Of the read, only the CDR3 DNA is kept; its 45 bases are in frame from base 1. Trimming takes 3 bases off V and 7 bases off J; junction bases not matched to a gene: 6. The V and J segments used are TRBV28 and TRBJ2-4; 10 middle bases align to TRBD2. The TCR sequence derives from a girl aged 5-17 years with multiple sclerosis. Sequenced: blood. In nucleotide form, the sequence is TGTGCCAGCAGTTTCCAAGCGGGGGGGCTCAACATTCAGTACTTC. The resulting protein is CASSFQAGGLNIQYF.